The 5 T cell receptor beta chains reported below all come from one sample, sequenced in a study of blood T cell repertoires in COVID-19. Using immunoSEQ multiplex PCR, the repertoire was profiled, and TCRdb retains in-frame clones only, with some absent. The sample yields around 250,000 clones, 83% seen once. Sequencing was carried out using peripheral blood. These receptor sequences come from a middle-aged man with active or convalescent COVID-19.

The chain combines TRBV19 with TRBJ2-2, with 9 bases that match TRBD2. There are 14 residues in the CDR3. J lost 4 bases, V lost 4 bases, and 1 base had no gene match. Germline V gene lookup returns CDR1 LNHDA and CDR2 SQIVND (reference sequence). Written as DNA, the CDR3 is TGTGCCAGTAGTAGCGGGGGGGCCACCGGGGAGCTGTTTTTT. Its translation is CASSSGGATGELFF.

The chain links TRBV9 to TRBJ1-4, with 8 positions matching TRBD1. The CDR3 is 16 amino acids. The junction had 9 bases not matched to a gene; V was cut back by 3 bases and J by 5 bases. Germline V gene sequence: CDR1 SGDLS, CDR2 YYNGEE. CDR3: CASSEAQGEPNEKLFF. For the CDR3, the DNA is TGTGCCAGCAGCGAGGCACAGGGGGAACCCAATGAAAAACTGTTTTTT.

This chain uses TRBV19 with TRBJ2-1; TRBD2 matches at 15 bases. Germline V gene sequence: CDR1 LNHDA, CDR2 SQIVND (reference sequence). V gave up 5 bases and J gave up 6 bases; unmatched junction bases: 14. The CDR3 loop spans 19 amino acids. The CDR3 protein is CASSSSRTSGGAGINEQFF. CDR3 bases: TGTGCCAGTAGTTCTTCTAGGACTAGCGGGGGGGCAGGAATCAATGAGCAGTTCTTC.

V gene TRBV28 combines with J gene TRBJ1-2; D possibly corresponds to TRBD1 (6 bases). Trimming removed 7 bases from V and 5 bases from J, with 17 bases in between. The CDR3 is made up of 14 amino acids. Germline values: CDR1 MDHEN, CDR2 SYDVKM. CDR3 protein: CASMRGGAGYGYTF. In DNA, the CDR3 is TGTGCCAGCATGCGGGGGGGCGCGGGGTATGGCTACACCTTC.

V is TRBV6-5 and J is TRBJ1-4; D is undetermined. Trimming left V 10 bases short and J 3 bases short, with 12 bases between. This CDR3 is 13 amino acids long. From germline, CDR1 is MNHEY and CDR2 SVGAGI. The CDR3 region is CATSRTANEKLFF. Here the CDR3 DNA reads TGTGCCACCTCCCGGACTGCTAATGAAAAACTGTTTTTT.